This T cell receptor (beta chain) was observed in a study of T-cell reconstitution after alpha-beta-depleted transplantation in children. The library targeted TCRbeta and was prepared with unique molecular identifiers. In TCRdb, the PCR reads were re-called with MiXCR into one record per CDR3 protein. The sample yields some 100,000 distinct CDR3 sequences, roughly 15% seen once. The germline V gene has CDR1 SGHDN and CDR2 FVKESK. V gave up 0 bases and J gave up 2 bases, with 16 bases separating them. The CDR3 sequence is 18 residues long. Findings of the study overall: Several hundred expanded graft clones reportedly supplied alpha-beta T cells about two months after transplant.

A word on this clonotype: Antigen: not known.

The chain couples TRBV14 to TRBJ2-2, with D uncertain. This receptor was identified in a male patient between 2 and 9 years old who had a stem cell transplant for acute lymphoblastic leukemia, so the T cells may come from the graft donor. The starting material was PBMCs, mostly from graft donor cells, obtained 180 days after TCRalphabeta/CD19-depleted stem cell transplant. This chain's CDR3 is CASSQDRIGRLNTGELFF. The CDR3 DNA sequence: TGTGCCAGCAGCCAAGATCGGATAGGCAGGTTAAACACCGGGGAGCTGTTTTTT.